This is a list of T cell receptor beta chains from one sample in a study of control samples from healthy donors and cancer patients. TCRdb's table, derived via immunoSEQ multiplex PCR, lists solely in-frame clones and lacks some. The sample gives roughly 130,000 clones, approximately 91% of which show up once; 8.7% is in the top ten. Sequenced input: blood. Receptors originate from a woman aged 25 to 39 in good health. Both conserved end residues are part of each CDR3. The order of the fields is D gene, J gene, clone size, V gene, CDR3 DNA, CDR3 protein. The D gene is left open where the match is weak. Expanded clones get a size class; other rows say once, few or many, or leave the size out.

D gene: NA; J gene: TRBJ1-1; clone size: NA; V gene: TRBV2; CDR3 DNA: TGTGCCAGCAAGGCCCGGCGGAACACTGAAGCTTTCTTT; CDR3 protein: CASKARRNTEAFF
D gene: NA; J gene: TRBJ1-3; clone size: few; V gene: TRBV28; CDR3 DNA: TGTGCCAGCCCCCAAAACGGGGGGGCTGGAAACACCATATATTTT; CDR3 protein: CASPQNGGAGNTIYF
D gene: TRBD1; J gene: TRBJ1-4; clone size: NA; V gene: TRBV28; CDR3 DNA: TGTGCCAGCAGCCCGACAGGGATAGGTAATGAAAAACTGTTTTTT; CDR3 protein: CASSPTGIGNEKLFF
D gene: TRBD1; J gene: TRBJ1-1; clone size: NA; V gene: TRBV7-9; CDR3 DNA: TGTGCCAGCAGCTCAACAGGGGTGGACACTGAAGCTTTCTTT; CDR3 protein: CASSSTGVDTEAFF
D gene: TRBD1; J gene: TRBJ2-7; clone size: once; V gene: TRBV19; CDR3 DNA: TGTGCCAGTAGGCGAAACAGGGGAACTCCCTACGAGCAGTACTTC; CDR3 protein: CASRRNRGTPYEQYF
D gene: NA; J gene: TRBJ2-7; clone size: once; V gene: TRBV29-1; CDR3 DNA: TGCAGCGTCAAGGTAGGCGACGGCGAGCAGTACTTC; CDR3 protein: CSVKVGDGEQYF
D gene: TRBD1; J gene: TRBJ2-7; clone size: NA; V gene: TRBV10-3; CDR3 DNA: TGTGCCATCAGGGGGACAGAAGCCTACGAGCAGTACTTC; CDR3 protein: CAIRGTEAYEQYF
D gene: NA; J gene: TRBJ2-1; clone size: NA; V gene: TRBV2; CDR3 DNA: TGTGCCAGCAGTGAGAGGGGGGGAAGAACGGTCAATGAGCAGTTCTTC; CDR3 protein: CASSERGGRTVNEQFF
D gene: NA; J gene: TRBJ1-5; clone size: NA; V gene: TRBV19; CDR3 DNA: TGTGCCAGTAGTAGAGGCGGGCTGGGCAATCAGCCCCAGCATTTT; CDR3 protein: CASSRGGLGNQPQHF
D gene: NA; J gene: TRBJ1-6; clone size: NA; V gene: TRBV5-6; CDR3 DNA: TGTGCCAGCAGCTTGGCCCTAGCACAGGGTGAATCACCCCTCCACTTT; CDR3 protein: CASSLALAQGESPLHF
D gene: TRBD1; J gene: TRBJ2-7; clone size: NA; V gene: TRBV5-8; CDR3 DNA: TGTGCCAGCAGCAACCCGGACAGGGACTACGAGCAGTACTTC; CDR3 protein: CASSNPDRDYEQYF
D gene: NA; J gene: TRBJ2-7; clone size: NA; V gene: TRBV6-5; CDR3 DNA: TGTGCCAGTAATAAAATCGGAGAGCCCTACGAGCAGTACTTC; CDR3 protein: CASNKIGEPYEQYF
D gene: NA; J gene: TRBJ2-4; clone size: NA; V gene: TRBV4-1; CDR3 DNA: TGCGCCAGCAGCCAAGTTGTTTCGGCCAAAAACATTCAGTACTTC; CDR3 protein: CASSQVVSAKNIQYF
D gene: TRBD2; J gene: TRBJ2-7; clone size: NA; V gene: TRBV18; CDR3 DNA: TGTGCCAGCTCACCGGCGGGAGGGAGCTCCTACGAGCAGTACTTC; CDR3 protein: CASSPAGGSSYEQYF
D gene: NA; J gene: TRBJ1-2; clone size: NA; V gene: TRBV29-1; CDR3 DNA: TGCAGCGTAGCGACCGATGGCTATGGCTACACCTTC; CDR3 protein: CSVATDGYGYTF
D gene: TRBD2; J gene: TRBJ2-1; clone size: NA; V gene: TRBV5-1; CDR3 DNA: TGCGCCAGCAGCTTGGCCCGACTAGCGGGAGGGTTCCGAGCCTACAATGAGCAGTTCTTC; CDR3 protein: CASSLARLAGGFRAYNEQFF
D gene: NA; J gene: TRBJ2-2; clone size: NA; V gene: TRBV28; CDR3 DNA: TGTGCCAGCAGTTTAGAGTACGGGGAGCTGTTTTTT; CDR3 protein: CASSLEYGELFF
D gene: TRBD2; J gene: TRBJ2-3; clone size: once; V gene: TRBV19; CDR3 DNA: TGTGCCAGTACCTACCCCCCCACCCCTAGCGGGAGCTCCGATACGCAGTATTTT; CDR3 protein: CASTYPPTPSGSSDTQYF